The sequence of this TCR beta chain was determined in a study of shared clonotypes between healthy human individuals. Study overall: In total, the donors were a couple of women and a few men aged 18 to 49.

Some clones are missing from TCRdb's copy, which holds only in-frame ones; the method was immunoSEQ multiplex PCR. The table has about 1.1 million clones, around 82% seen once. CDR1 is SNHLY and CDR2 is FYNNEI in the germline V gene. J gave up 6 bases and V 7 bases, and 11 bases lay outside the gene matches. This CDR3 has 14 residues. This receptor was identified in a young man in good health. Some clones in this sample may be carry-over from other donors' samples. Sequenced sample: memory CD4+ T cells from PBMCs. As to subset: CD45RA-negative fraction. The chain combines TRBV2 with TRBJ2-7, with 8 bases aligning to TRBD1. The CDR3 nucleotides are TGTGCCAGCACCTCCGGGACAGGTCCGTTCGAGCAGTACTTC. Protein sequence: CASTSGTGPFEQYF.